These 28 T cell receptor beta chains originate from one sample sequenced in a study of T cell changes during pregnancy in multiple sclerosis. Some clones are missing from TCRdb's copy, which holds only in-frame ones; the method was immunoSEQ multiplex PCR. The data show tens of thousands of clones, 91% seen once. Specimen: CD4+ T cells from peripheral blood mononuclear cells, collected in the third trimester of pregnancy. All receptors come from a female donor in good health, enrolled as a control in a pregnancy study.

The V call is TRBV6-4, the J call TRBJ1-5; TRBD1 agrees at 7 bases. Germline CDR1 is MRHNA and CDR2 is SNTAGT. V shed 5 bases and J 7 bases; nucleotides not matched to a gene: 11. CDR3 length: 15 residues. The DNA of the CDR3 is TGTGCCAGCAGTTGGGGGGACAGCGGCGGGCAGCCCCAGCATTTT. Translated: CASSWGDSGGQPQHF.

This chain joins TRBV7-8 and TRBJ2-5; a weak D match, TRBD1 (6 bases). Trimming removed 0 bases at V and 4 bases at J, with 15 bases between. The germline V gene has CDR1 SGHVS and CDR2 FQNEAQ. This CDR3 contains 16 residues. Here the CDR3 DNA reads TGTGCCAGCAGCTTAGCGCTATCTCAAGGGGGAGAGACCCAGTACTTC. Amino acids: CASSLALSQGGETQYF. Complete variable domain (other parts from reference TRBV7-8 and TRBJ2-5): GAGVSQSPRYKVAKRGQDVALRCDPISGHVSLFWYQQALGQGPEFLTYFQNEAQLDKSGLPSDRFFAERPEGSVSTLKIQRTQQEDSAVYLCASSLALSQGGETQYFGPGTRLLVL.

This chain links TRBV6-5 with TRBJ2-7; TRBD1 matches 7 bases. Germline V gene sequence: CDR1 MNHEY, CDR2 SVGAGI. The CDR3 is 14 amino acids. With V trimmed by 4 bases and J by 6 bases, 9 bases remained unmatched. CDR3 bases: TGTGCCAGCAGTTCCCACAGACAGGGCGGCGAGCAGTACTTC. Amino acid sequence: CASSSHRQGGEQYF.

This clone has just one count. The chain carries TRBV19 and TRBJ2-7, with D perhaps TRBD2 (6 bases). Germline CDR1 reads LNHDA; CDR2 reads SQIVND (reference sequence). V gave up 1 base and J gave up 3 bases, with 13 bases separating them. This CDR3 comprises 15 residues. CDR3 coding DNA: TGTGCCAGTAGTATAGCGTTGACAGCGGGCTACGAGCAGTACTTC. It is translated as CASSIALTAGYEQYF.

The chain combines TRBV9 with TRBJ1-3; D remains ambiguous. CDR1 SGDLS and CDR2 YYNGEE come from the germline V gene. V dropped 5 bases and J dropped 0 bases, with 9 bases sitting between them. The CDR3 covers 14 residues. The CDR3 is CASRKSSSGNTIYF. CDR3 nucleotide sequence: TGTGCCAGCAGGAAGTCCAGCTCTGGAAACACCATATATTTT.

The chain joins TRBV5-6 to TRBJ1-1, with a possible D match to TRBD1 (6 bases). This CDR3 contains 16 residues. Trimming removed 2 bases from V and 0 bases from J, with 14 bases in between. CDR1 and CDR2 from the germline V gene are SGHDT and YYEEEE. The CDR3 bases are TGTGCCAGCAGCTTCGCTCCAGGGGCGGTGAACACTGAAGCTTTCTTT. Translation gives CASSFAPGAVNTEAFF.

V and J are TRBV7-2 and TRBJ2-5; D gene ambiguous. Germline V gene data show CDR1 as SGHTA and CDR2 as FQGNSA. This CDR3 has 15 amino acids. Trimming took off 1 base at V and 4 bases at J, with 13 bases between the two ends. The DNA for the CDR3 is TGTGCCAGCAGCTTAGTTATGGCCCCGGGAGAGACCCAGTACTTC. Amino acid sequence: CASSLVMAPGETQYF.

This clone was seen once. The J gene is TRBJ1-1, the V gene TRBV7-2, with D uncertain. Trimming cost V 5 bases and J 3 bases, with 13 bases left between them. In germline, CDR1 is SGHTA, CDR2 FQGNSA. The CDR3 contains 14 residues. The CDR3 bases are TGTGCCAGCAGCCGACCTGTGGCGGACACTGAAGCTTTCTTT. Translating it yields CASSRPVADTEAFF.

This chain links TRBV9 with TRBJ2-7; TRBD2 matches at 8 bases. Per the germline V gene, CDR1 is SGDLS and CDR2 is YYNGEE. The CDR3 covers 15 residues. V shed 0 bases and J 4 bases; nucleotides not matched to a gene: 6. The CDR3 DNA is TGTGCCAGCAGCGTAGAGGTTAGCGGGGAGTACGAGCAGTACTTC. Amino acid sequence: CASSVEVSGEYEQYF. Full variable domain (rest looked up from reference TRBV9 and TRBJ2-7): DSGVTQTPKHLITATGQRVTLRCSPRSGDLSVYWYQQSLDQGLQFLIQYYNGEERAKGNILERFSAQQFPDLHSELNLSSLELGDSALYFCASSVEVSGEYEQYFGPGTRLTVT.

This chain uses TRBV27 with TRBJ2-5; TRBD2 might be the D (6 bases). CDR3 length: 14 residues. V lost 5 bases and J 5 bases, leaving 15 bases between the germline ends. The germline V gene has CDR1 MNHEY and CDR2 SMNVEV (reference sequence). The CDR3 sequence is CASSVPGEQETQYF. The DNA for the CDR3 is TGTGCCAGCAGTGTACCGGGGGAACAGGAGACCCAGTACTTC.

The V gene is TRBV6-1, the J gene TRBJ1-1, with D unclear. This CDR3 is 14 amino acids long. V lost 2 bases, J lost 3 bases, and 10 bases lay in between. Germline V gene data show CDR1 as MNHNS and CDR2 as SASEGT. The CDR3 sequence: CASSESGRDTEAFF. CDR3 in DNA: TGTGCCAGCAGTGAATCGGGAAGGGACACTGAAGCTTTCTTT.

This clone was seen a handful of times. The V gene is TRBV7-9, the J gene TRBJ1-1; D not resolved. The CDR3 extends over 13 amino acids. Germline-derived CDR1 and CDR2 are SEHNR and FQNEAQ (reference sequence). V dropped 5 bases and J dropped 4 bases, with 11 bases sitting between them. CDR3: CASSLDSSTEAFF. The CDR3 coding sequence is TGTGCCAGCAGCCTGGACTCGAGCACTGAAGCTTTCTTT.

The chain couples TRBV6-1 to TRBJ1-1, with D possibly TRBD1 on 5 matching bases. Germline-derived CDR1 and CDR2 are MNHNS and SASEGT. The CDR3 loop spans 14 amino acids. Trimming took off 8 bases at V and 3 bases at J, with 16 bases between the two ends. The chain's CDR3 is CASAGASGDTEAFF. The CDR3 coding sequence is TGTGCCAGCGCCGGGGCCTCGGGGGACACTGAAGCTTTCTTT.

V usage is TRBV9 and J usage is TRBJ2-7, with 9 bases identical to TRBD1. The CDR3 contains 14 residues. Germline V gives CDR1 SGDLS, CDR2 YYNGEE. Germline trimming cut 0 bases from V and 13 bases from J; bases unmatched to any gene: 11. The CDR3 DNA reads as TGTGCCAGCAGCGTAGCATTGGACAGGGGTCCTCTATACTTC. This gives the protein CASSVALDRGPLYF.

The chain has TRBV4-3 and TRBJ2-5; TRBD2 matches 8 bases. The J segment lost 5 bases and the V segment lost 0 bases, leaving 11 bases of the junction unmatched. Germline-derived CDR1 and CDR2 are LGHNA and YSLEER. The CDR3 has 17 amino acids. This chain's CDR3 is CASSQEKAGAGGETQYF. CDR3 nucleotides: TGCGCCAGCAGCCAAGAAAAAGCGGGGGCGGGTGGGGAGACCCAGTACTTC.

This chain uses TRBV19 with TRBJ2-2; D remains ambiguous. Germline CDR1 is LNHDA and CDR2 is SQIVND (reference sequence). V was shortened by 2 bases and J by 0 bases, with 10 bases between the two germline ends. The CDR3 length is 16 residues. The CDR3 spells CASSIRLTANTGELFF. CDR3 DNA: TGTGCCAGTAGTATAAGACTGACGGCGAACACCGGGGAGCTGTTTTTT.

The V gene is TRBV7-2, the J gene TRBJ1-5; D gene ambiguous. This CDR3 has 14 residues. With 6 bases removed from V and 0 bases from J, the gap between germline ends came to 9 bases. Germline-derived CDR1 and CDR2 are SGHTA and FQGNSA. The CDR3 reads CASSTTSSNQPQHF. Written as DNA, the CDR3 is TGTGCCAGCAGTACCACATCTAGCAATCAGCCCCAGCATTTT.

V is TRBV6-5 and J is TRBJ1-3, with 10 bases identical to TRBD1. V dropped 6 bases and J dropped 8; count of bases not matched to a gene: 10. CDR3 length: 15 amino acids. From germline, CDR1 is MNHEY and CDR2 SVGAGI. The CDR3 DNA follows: TGTGCCAGCAGGTCCGGGACAGGGGTCGGAGACACCATATATTTT. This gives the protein CASRSGTGVGDTIYF.

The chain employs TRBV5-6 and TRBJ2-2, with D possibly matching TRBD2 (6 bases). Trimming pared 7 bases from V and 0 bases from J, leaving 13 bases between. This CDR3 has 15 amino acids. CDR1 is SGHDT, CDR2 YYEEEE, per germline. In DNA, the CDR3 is TGTGCCAGCCGGGGACGGACTACGAACACCGGGGAGCTGTTTTTT. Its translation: CASRGRTTNTGELFF. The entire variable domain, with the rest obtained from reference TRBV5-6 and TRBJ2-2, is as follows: DAGVTQSPTHLIKTRGQQVTLRCSPKSGHDTVSWYQQALGQGPQFIFQYYEEEERQRGNFPDRFSGHQFPNYSSELNVNALLLGDSALYLCASRGRTTNTGELFFGEGSRLTVL.

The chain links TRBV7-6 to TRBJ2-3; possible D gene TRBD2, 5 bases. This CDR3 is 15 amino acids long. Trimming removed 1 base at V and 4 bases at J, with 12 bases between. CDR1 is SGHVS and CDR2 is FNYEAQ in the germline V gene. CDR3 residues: CASSLGRLAADTQYF. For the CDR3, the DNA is TGTGCCAGCAGCTTAGGTCGGCTAGCAGCAGATACGCAGTATTTT.

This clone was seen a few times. For the CDR3, the DNA is TGTGCCTGGATACCGGGACTCAGGAACACTGAAGCTTTCTTT. Translating gives CAWIPGLRNTEAFF. The chain has TRBV30 and TRBJ1-1; D is perhaps TRBD1 (5 bases). The germline gives CDR1 GTSNPN, CDR2 SVGIG (reference sequence). This CDR3 region has 14 residues. The V end was cut by 4 bases, the J end by 1 base, with 13 bases between.

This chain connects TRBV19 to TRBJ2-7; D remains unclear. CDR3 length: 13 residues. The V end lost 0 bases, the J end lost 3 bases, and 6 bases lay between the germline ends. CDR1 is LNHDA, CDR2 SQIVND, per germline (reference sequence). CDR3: CASSIERRYEQYF. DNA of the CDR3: TGTGCCAGTAGTATAGAGCGGCGCTACGAGCAGTACTTC. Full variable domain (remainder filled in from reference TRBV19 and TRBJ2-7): DGGITQSPKYLFRKEGQNVTLSCEQNLNHDAMYWYRQDPGQGLRLIYYSQIVNDFQKGDIAEGYSVSREKKESFPLTVTSAQKNPTAFYLCASSIERRYEQYFGPGTRLTVT.

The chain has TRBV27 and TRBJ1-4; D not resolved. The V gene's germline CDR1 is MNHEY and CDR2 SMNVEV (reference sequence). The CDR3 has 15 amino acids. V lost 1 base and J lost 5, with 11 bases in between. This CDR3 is CASSLYPARNEKLFF. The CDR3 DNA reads TGTGCCAGCAGTTTATATCCGGCTAGGAATGAAAAACTGTTTTTT.

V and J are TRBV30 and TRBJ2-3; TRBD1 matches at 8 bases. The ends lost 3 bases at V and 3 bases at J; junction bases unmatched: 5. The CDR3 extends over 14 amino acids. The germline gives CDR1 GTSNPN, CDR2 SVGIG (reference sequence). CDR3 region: CAWRTTGATDTQYF. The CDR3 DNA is TGTGCCTGGAGGACGACAGGGGCTACAGATACGCAGTATTTT.

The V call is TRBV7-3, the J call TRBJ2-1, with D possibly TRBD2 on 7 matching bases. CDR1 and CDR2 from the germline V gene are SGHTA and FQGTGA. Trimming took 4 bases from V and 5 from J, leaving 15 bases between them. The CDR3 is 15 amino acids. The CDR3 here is CASSSGGRFNNEQFF. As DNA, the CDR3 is TGTGCCAGCAGCTCCGGGGGGCGGTTTAACAATGAGCAGTTCTTC.

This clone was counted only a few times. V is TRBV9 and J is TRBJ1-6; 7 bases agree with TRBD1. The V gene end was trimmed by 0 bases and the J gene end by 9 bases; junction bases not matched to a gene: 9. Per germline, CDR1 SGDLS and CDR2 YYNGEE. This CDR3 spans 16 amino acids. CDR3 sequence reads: CASSVGTGVGTSPLHF. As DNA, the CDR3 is TGTGCCAGCAGCGTAGGAACAGGGGTAGGGACTTCACCCCTCCACTTT. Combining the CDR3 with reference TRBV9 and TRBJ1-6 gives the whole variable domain DSGVTQTPKHLITATGQRVTLRCSPRSGDLSVYWYQQSLDQGLQFLIQYYNGEERAKGNILERFSAQQFPDLHSELNLSSLELGDSALYFCASSVGTGVGTSPLHFGNGTRLTVT.

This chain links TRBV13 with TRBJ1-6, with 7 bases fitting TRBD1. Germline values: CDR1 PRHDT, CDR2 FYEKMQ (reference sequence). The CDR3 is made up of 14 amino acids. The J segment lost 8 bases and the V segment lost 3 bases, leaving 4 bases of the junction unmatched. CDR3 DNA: TGTGCCAGCAGCTTTAGGGGGCGGCATTCACCCCTCCACTTT. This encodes CASSFRGRHSPLHF. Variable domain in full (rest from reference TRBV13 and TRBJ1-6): AAGVIQSPRHLIKEKRETATLKCYPIPRHDTVYWYQQGPGQDPQFLISFYEKMQSDKGSIPDRFSAQQFSDYHSELNMSSLELGDSALYFCASSFRGRHSPLHFGNGTRLTVT.

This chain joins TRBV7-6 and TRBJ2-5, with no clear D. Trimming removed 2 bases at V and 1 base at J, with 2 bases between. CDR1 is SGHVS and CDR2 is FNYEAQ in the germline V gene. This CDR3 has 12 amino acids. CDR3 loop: CASSLRQETQYF. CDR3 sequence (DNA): TGTGCCAGCAGCTTACGCCAAGAGACCCAGTACTTC.